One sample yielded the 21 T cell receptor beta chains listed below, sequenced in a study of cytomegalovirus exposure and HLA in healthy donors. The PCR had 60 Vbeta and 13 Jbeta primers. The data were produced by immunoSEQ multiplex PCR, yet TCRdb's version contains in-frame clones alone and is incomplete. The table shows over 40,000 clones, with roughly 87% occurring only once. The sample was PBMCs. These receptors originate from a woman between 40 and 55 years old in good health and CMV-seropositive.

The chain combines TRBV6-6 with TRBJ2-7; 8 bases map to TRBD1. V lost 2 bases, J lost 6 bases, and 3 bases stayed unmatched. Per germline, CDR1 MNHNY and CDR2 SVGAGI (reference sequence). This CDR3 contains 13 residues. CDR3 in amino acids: CASSYTTGAEQYF. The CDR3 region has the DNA TGTGCCAGCAGTTACACGACAGGGGCCGAGCAGTACTTC.

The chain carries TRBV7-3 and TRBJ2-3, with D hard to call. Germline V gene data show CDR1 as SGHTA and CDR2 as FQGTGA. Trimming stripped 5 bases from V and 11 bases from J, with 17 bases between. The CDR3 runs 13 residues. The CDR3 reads CASSQRSVAKQYF. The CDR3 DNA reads TGTGCCAGCAGCCAAAGGTCGGTAGCTAAGCAGTATTTT.

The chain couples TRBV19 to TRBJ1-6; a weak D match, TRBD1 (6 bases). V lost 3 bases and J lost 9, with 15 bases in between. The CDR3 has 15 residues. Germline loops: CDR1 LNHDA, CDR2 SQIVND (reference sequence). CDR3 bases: TGTGCCAGTAGTATGGGACAAGGCTATCGTTCACCCCTCCACTTT. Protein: CASSMGQGYRSPLHF.

CDR3 in DNA: TGTGCCAGCTCACCACCGTCGGTGGCAGGGGGACAGAACACTGAAGCTTTCTTT. It yields the protein CASSPPSVAGGQNTEAFF. V is TRBV18 and J is TRBJ1-1; 7 nucleotides match TRBD1. This CDR3 contains 18 residues. CDR1 and CDR2 from the germline V gene are KGHSH and LQKENI. After removal of 0 bases from V and 1 base from J, the junction contained 11 bases not matched to a gene.

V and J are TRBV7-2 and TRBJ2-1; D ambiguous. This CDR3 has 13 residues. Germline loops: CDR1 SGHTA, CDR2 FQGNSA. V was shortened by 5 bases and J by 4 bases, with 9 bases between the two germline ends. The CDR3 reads CASSVTRYNEQFF. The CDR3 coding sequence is TGTGCCAGCAGCGTTACGAGATACAATGAGCAGTTCTTC.

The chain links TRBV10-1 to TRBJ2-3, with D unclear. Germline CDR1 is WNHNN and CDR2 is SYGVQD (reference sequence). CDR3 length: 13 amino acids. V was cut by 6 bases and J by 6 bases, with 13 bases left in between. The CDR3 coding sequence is TGCGCCAGCAGGGCGGCTGGTTGGGATACGCAGTATTTT. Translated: CASRAAGWDTQYF.

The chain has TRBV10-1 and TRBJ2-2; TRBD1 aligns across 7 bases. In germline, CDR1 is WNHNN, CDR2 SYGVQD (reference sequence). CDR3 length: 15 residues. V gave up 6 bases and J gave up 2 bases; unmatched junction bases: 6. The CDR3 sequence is CASSNRGHNTGELFF. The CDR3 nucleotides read TGCGCCAGCAGCAACAGGGGACACAACACCGGGGAGCTGTTTTTT.

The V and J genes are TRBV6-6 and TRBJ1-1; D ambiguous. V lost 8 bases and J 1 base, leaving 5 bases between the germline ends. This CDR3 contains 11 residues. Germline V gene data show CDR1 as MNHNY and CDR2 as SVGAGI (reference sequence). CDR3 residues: CASAGNTEAFF. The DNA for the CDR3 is TGTGCCAGCGCGGGGAACACTGAAGCTTTCTTT.

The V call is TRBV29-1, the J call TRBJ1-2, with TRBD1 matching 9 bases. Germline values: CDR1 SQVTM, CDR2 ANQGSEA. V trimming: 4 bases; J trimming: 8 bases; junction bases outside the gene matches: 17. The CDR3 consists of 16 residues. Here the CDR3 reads CSVAETGGISIGGYTF. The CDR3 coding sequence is TGCAGCGTTGCCGAGACAGGGGGTATATCGATAGGAGGCTACACCTTC.

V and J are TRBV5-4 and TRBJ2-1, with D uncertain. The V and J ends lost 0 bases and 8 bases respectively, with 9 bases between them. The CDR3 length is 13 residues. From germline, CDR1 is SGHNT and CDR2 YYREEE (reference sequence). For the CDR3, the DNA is TGTGCCAGCAGCTTGGATTTGGGCGATGAGCAGTTCTTC. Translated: CASSLDLGDEQFF.

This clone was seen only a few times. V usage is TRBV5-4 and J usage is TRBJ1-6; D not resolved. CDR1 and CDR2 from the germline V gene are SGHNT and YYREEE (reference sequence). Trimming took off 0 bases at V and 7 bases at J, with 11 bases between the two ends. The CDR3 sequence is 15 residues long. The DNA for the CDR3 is TGTGCCAGCAGCTTGGATGGACGGGGAAATTCACCCCTCCACTTT. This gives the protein CASSLDGRGNSPLHF.

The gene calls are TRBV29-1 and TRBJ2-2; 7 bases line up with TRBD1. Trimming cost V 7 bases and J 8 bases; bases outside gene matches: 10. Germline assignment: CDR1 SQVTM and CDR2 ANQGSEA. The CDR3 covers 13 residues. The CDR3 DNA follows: TGCAGCGCCCTCCGGGACAGCGCGGGGGAGCTGTTTTTT. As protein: CSALRDSAGELFF.

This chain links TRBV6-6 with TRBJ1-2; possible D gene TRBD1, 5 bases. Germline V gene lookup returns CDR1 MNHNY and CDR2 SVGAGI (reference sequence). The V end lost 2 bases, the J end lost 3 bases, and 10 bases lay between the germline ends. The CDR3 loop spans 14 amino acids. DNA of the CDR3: TGTGCCAGCAGTTACGCTTGGGGGGACTATGGCTACACCTTC. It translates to CASSYAWGDYGYTF.

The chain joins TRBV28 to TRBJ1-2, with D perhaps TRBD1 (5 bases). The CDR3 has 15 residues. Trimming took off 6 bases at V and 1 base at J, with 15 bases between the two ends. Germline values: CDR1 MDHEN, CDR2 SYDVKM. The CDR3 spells CASRAGPNFNYGYTF. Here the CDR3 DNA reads TGTGCCAGCAGGGCGGGACCGAACTTTAACTATGGCTACACCTTC.

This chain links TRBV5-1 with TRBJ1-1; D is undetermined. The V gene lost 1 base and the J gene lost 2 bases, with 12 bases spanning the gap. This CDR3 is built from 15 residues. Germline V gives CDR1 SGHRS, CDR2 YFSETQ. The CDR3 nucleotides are TGCGCCAGCAGCTTGACGCGGCAGCCAAACACTGAAGCTTTCTTT. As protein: CASSLTRQPNTEAFF.

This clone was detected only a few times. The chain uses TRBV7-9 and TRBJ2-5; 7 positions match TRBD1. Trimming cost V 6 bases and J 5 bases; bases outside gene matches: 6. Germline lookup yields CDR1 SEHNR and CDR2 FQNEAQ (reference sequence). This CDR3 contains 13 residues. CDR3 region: CASRRGLEETQYF. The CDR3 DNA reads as TGTGCCAGCAGGAGGGGGCTGGAGGAGACCCAGTACTTC.

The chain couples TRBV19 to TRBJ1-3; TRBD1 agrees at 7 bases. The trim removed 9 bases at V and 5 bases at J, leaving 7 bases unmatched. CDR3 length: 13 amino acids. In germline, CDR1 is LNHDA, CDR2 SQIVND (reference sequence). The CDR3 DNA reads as TGTGCCAGCGACCCAGGGGGTAGAAACACCATATATTTT. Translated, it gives CASDPGGRNTIYF.

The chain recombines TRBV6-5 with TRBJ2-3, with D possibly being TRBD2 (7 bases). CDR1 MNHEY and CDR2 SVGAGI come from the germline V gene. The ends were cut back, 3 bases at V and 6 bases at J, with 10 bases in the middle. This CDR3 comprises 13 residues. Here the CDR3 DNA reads TGTGCCAGCAGTTATGGGGGGGCGGATACGCAGTATTTT. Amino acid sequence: CASSYGGADTQYF.

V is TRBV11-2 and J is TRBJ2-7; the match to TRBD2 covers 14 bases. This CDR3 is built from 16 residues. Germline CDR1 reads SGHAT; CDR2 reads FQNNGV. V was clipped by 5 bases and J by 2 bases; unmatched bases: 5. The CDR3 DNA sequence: TGTGCCAGCAGCCCGGGACTAGCGGGAGTTACCTACGAGCAGTACTTC. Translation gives CASSPGLAGVTYEQYF.

The CDR3 here is CATSWHRLAGEETQYF. CDR3 nucleotides: TGTGCCACCAGCTGGCATCGACTAGCGGGAGAAGAGACCCAGTACTTC. The chain employs TRBV15 and TRBJ2-5, with 12 bases that match TRBD2. This CDR3 is 16 amino acids long. Germline V gene data show CDR1 as LNHNV and CDR2 as YYDKDF (reference sequence). J gave up 3 bases and V 5 bases, and 7 bases lay outside the gene matches.

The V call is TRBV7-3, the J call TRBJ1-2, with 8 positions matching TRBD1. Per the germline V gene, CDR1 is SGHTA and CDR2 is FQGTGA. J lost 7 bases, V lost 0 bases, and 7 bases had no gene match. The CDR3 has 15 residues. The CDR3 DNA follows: TGTGCCAGCAGCTTAACTCCCGGACAGGGAGGTGGCTACACCTTC. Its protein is CASSLTPGQGGGYTF.